This T cell receptor beta chain is from a study of T cells expressing NK-cell markers. The CDR3 contains 14 residues. Germline V gives CDR1 SEHNR, CDR2 FQNEAQ (reference sequence). TCRdb processed the 5' RACE reads again and assigns one entry to each CDR3 protein, with no DNA. The sample's table shows around 110,000 distinct CDR3 sequences. The sample was blood T cells: a sorted CD56 or NKG2C T cell subset, CD4+ or CD8+ T cells, or bulk PBMC T cells (not recorded which). The receptor comes from a woman aged 18 to 75 in good health. This chain joins TRBV7-9 and TRBJ2-3; TCRdb gives TRBD2 as the D gene, but with no DNA this cannot be confirmed. The chain's CDR3 is CASSFTSGSDTQYF.